Sequencing of this T cell receptor (beta chain) was carried out in a study of immune evolution from preneoplasia to lung adenocarcinoma. Patient tissue came from resections in Japan or China, 2014–2017. Some clones are missing from TCRdb's copy, which holds only in-frame ones; the method was immunoSEQ multiplex PCR. Among 4,000 to 5,500 clones listed, over 70% were seen once. On this clone: The target antigen is unknown.

CDR3 length equals 15 residues. Germline lookup yields CDR1 ENHRY and CDR2 SYGVKD. V shed 0 bases and J shed 2 bases, with 11 bases lying between them. Broader study findings: Normal lung had the highest top T cell clone frequencies. Later-stage lesions seemingly showed higher T cell density and diversity than normal lung.

The rearrangement uses TRBV10-3 and TRBJ2-7; D unclear. The sequenced sample consisted of FFPE adjacent normal lung tissue. The TCR comes from a donor at least 70 years old with lung adenocarcinoma. The CDR3 loop is CAISESNGVTYEQYF. The CDR3, as DNA: TGTGCCATCAGTGAGTCGAACGGTGTCACCTACGAGCAGTACTTC.